The clone carrying this T cell receptor (beta chain) showed up just a few times. The TCRbeta library incorporated unique molecular identifiers. TCRdb processed the PCR reads anew with MiXCR; each CDR3 protein has one entry. The sample lists hundreds of thousands of distinct CDR3 sequences, over 25% occurring once. This sample was taken from a study of T-cell reconstitution after alpha-beta-depleted transplantation in children. V gave up 6 bases and J gave up 7 bases, with 16 bases separating them. The CDR3 is 14 amino acids. Looked up from germline, CDR1 is MNHNS and CDR2 is SASEGT. V and J are TRBV6-1 and TRBJ1-5; unclear D gene. The receptor was isolated from a human donor who donated a stem cell graft to a child with aplastic anemia. Specimen: PBMCs from the stem cell graft donor, collected from the stem cell graft. The CDR3 reads CASRVRWPEQPQHF. The CDR3 DNA is TGTGCCAGCAGAGTGCGGTGGCCCGAACAGCCCCAGCATTTT.